The rows below give T cell receptor beta chains drawn from one sample of a study of blood T cell repertoires in COVID-19. Measured with immunoSEQ multiplex PCR; TCRdb has only the in-frame clones, and not every one. The table lists around 260,000 clones, 70% to 85% of them singletons. Material for sequencing was peripheral blood. These receptors all come from a human donor with COVID-19, enrolled during active disease. The donor label of this sample is uncertain. The conserved cysteine and the conserved F or W are not part of the CDR3 here.

ASSQDGGASTEAF	TRBV4-1	TRBJ1-1
ASSMDGLASYNEQF	TRBV19	TRBJ2-1
ASSLARWGVGSPLH	TRBV7-2	TRBJ1-6
ASSNGGDQPQH	TRBV6-6	TRBJ1-5
ASSLLGLGVGNTIY	TRBV7-3	TRBJ1-3
ASSFSVGLADTDTQY	TRBV28	TRBJ2-3
ASPPPQGMTEAF	TRBV28	TRBJ1-1
ASSPGGPSTDTQY	TRBV5-1	TRBJ2-3
ASSLEGGGRTGEQY	TRBV11-2	TRBJ2-7
ASRSDRAVYTGELF	TRBV5-8	TRBJ2-2
ASSLTGRQETQY	TRBV7-7	TRBJ2-5
ASSFRGNTDTQY	TRBV27	TRBJ2-3
ASSRDSNSPLH	TRBV5-4	TRBJ1-6
ASSLLAGTDGEAF	TRBV5-1	TRBJ1-1
ASSRSGSAGTDTQY	TRBV4-1	TRBJ2-3
ASSMNRGETEAF	TRBV19	TRBJ1-1
ASLDTTGDYEKLF	TRBV19	TRBJ1-4
AISQPREGLSNEQF	TRBV10-3	TRBJ2-1
ASSPAFDSPNTEAF	TRBV5-1	TRBJ1-1
ASSEGRGEKLF	TRBV6-1	TRBJ1-4
ASRDRAFGEAF	TRBV25-1	TRBJ1-1
ASRVGVVGEQF	TRBV27	TRBJ2-1
ASSSTGGSNQPQH	TRBV27	TRBJ1-5
ASSADTEAF	TRBV28	TRBJ1-1
ASSTPSGTGGSTEAF	TRBV28	TRBJ1-1